These 27 T cell receptor beta chains originate from one sample sequenced in a study of T cell responses to AZD1222 COVID-19 vaccine. Sequencing used immunoSEQ multiplex PCR; TCRdb keeps in-frame clones, though not all of them. The sample includes 150,000 to 200,000 clones, approximately 88% seen only once; the top ten take around 1.6%. Specimen: peripheral blood, collected on day 0 of AZD1222 vaccination. The receptors were gathered from an adult in good health.

V is TRBV5-1 and J is TRBJ2-2; TRBD1 agrees at 7 bases. J lost 4 bases, V lost 3 bases, and 6 bases had no gene match. CDR1 SGHRS and CDR2 YFSETQ come from the germline V gene. The CDR3 extends over 15 amino acids. The CDR3, as DNA: TGCGCCAGCAGCTACGACAGGGCGGGCACCGGGGAGCTGTTTTTT. It codes for CASSYDRAGTGELFF. Supplemented by reference TRBV5-1 and TRBJ2-2, the full variable domain reads KAGVTQTPRYLIKTRGQQVTLSCSPISGHRSVSWYQQTPGQGLQFLFEYFSETQRNKGNFPGRFSGRQFSNSRSEMNVSTLELGDSALYLCASSYDRAGTGELFFGEGSRLTVL.

The chain carries TRBV10-1 and TRBJ2-1; TRBD2 aligns across 7 bases. In germline, CDR1 is WNHNN, CDR2 SYGVQD (reference sequence). The trim removed 8 bases at V and 5 bases at J, leaving 9 bases unmatched. The CDR3 is 14 amino acids. CDR3 loop: CASGGREANNEQFF. The CDR3, as DNA: TGCGCCAGCGGAGGGAGGGAGGCCAACAATGAGCAGTTCTTC.

The chain employs TRBV15 and TRBJ2-5; maybe TRBD1 (6 bases). The CDR3 loop spans 14 amino acids. CDR1 LNHNV and CDR2 YYDKDF come from the germline V gene (reference sequence). Trimming pared 0 bases from V and 3 bases from J, leaving 8 bases between. The chain's CDR3 is CATSRDTGKETQYF. In DNA form, the CDR3 reads TGTGCCACCAGCAGAGATACAGGGAAAGAGACCCAGTACTTC.

The V gene is TRBV7-9, the J gene TRBJ1-6; the D gene is possibly TRBD1 (5 bases). CDR1 is SEHNR and CDR2 is FQNEAQ in the germline V gene (reference sequence). V lost 9 bases, J lost 10 bases, and 10 bases lay in between. This CDR3 comprises 11 residues. The CDR3 here is CARRRGSPLHF. The CDR3 DNA is TGTGCCAGACGGAGGGGCTCACCCCTCCACTTT.

The gene calls are TRBV10-3 and TRBJ2-7; D not certain. This CDR3 region has 13 residues. CDR1 and CDR2 (germline): ENHRY, SYGVKD. V shed 5 bases and J shed 4 bases, with 12 bases lying between them. CDR3 sequence: CAISLGDMYEQYV. Written as DNA, the CDR3 is TGTGCCATCAGTCTTGGAGACATGTACGAGCAGTACGTC.

This chain connects TRBV19 to TRBJ1-5, with D tentatively TRBD1 (5 bases). V was clipped by 7 bases and J by 5 bases, with 15 bases between them. Germline-derived CDR1 and CDR2 are LNHDA and SQIVND (reference sequence). The CDR3 runs 14 residues. CDR3 sequence: CASNWRPGDQPQHF. As DNA, the CDR3 is TGTGCCAGTAACTGGCGTCCGGGGGATCAGCCCCAGCATTTT.

The chain joins TRBV30 to TRBJ1-6, with D possibly matching TRBD1 (6 bases). This CDR3 region has 14 residues. The germline V gene encodes CDR1 GTSNPN and CDR2 SVGIG (reference sequence). Trimming stripped 2 bases from V and 6 bases from J, with 11 bases between. CDR3 bases: TGTGCCTGGAGTACCGGGACATCTAATTCACCCCTCCACTTT. Its translation is CAWSTGTSNSPLHF.

This chain joins TRBV30 and TRBJ1-6; D gene unclear. V was shortened by 4 bases and J by 4 bases, with 17 bases between the two germline ends. The CDR3 length is 16 residues. Germline V CDR1 and CDR2: GTSNPN, SVGIG (reference sequence). The CDR3 DNA reads TGTGCCTGGAAGCCGACCCATTCCTTATATAATTCACCCCTCCACTTT. It codes for CAWKPTHSLYNSPLHF.

The chain carries TRBV12-3 or TRBV12-4 and TRBJ1-1; maybe TRBD1 (5 bases). CDR3 length: 13 residues. With 6 bases removed from V and 6 bases from J, the gap between germline ends came to 14 bases. The CDR3 nucleotides are TGTGCCAGCAGCACGACGGGACGAGCTGAAGCTTTCTTT. It is translated as CASSTTGRAEAFF.

The J gene is TRBJ2-7, the V gene TRBV27; D not resolved. Trimming took off 6 bases at V and 3 bases at J, with 15 bases between the two ends. CDR1 is MNHEY, CDR2 SMNVEV, per germline (reference sequence). CDR3 length: 14 amino acids. CDR3 protein: CASSPQTRYYEQYF. In nucleotides, the CDR3 is TGTGCCAGCAGCCCTCAGACACGGTACTACGAGCAGTACTTC.

The chain uses TRBV2 and TRBJ1-5; 8 nucleotides agree with TRBD1. V shed 5 bases, J shed 4 bases, and the junction held 10 bases outside the gene matches. The CDR3 has 16 residues. Per germline, CDR1 SNHLY and CDR2 FYNNEI. The CDR3 loop reads CASSRTDRGRNQPQHF. CDR3 in DNA: TGTGCCAGCAGTCGCACCGACAGGGGTCGGAATCAGCCCCAGCATTTT.

V usage is TRBV27 and J usage is TRBJ1-3, with D possibly being TRBD1 (6 bases). Trimming removed 6 bases at V and 0 bases at J, with 9 bases between. The CDR3 has 14 residues. CDR1 MNHEY and CDR2 SMNVEV come from the germline V gene (reference sequence). The CDR3 nucleotides read TGTGCCAGCAGACAGGGAGGCTCTGGAAACACCATATATTTT. Residues: CASRQGGSGNTIYF.

This chain uses TRBV2 with TRBJ1-1; no firm D call. Trimming stripped 3 bases from V and 1 base from J, with 3 bases between. The CDR3 is 12 residues long. Germline lookup yields CDR1 SNHLY and CDR2 FYNNEI. CDR3 coding DNA: TGTGCCAGCAGTGAGAGGAACACTGAAGCTTTCTTT. It is translated as CASSERNTEAFF.

The chain recombines TRBV7-9 with TRBJ2-1, with 8 bases fitting TRBD2. V lost 5 bases, J lost 8 bases, and 8 bases stayed unmatched. The CDR3 loop spans 14 amino acids. The germline gives CDR1 SEHNR, CDR2 FQNEAQ (reference sequence). The CDR3 DNA sequence: TGTGCCAGCAGCCCCTCCGGGGGGGGCGATGAGCAGTTCTTC. Protein sequence: CASSPSGGGDEQFF.

The chain carries TRBV6-5 and TRBJ2-1; D is possibly TRBD2 (6 bases). This CDR3 is built from 16 residues. V was shortened by 1 base and J by 0 bases, with 10 bases between the two germline ends. Germline CDR1 and CDR2: MNHEY and SVGAGI. The CDR3 loop reads CASSYYGRSSYNEQFF. The CDR3 DNA reads as TGTGCCAGCAGTTACTATGGGAGGAGCTCCTACAATGAGCAGTTCTTC.

V is TRBV19 and J is TRBJ1-2, with D possibly matching TRBD1 (5 bases). Germline V gene sequence: CDR1 LNHDA, CDR2 SQIVND (reference sequence). Trimming left V 5 bases short and J 4 bases short, with 17 bases between. This CDR3 has 15 residues. The CDR3 region is CASSFPRLDSYGYTF. The DNA of the CDR3 is TGTGCCAGTAGTTTTCCCAGACTTGACAGCTATGGCTACACCTTC.

V usage is TRBV15 and J usage is TRBJ1-2; D perhaps matches TRBD1 (6 bases). Between the trimmed V and J ends, which lost 3 bases and 1 base, there was a span of 9 bases. The CDR3 sequence is 14 residues long. Germline CDR1 reads LNHNV; CDR2 reads YYDKDF (reference sequence). The CDR3 loop is CATSRDRDNYGYTF. CDR3 DNA: TGTGCCACCAGCAGGGACAGAGATAACTATGGCTACACCTTC.

The chain couples TRBV7-2 to TRBJ2-7; TRBD2 agrees at 9 bases. V shed 8 bases, J shed 3 bases, and the junction held 5 bases outside the gene matches. This CDR3 spans 13 amino acids. From germline, CDR1 is SGHTA and CDR2 FQGNSA. The chain's CDR3 is CASGGRAYYEQYF. In DNA form, the CDR3 reads TGTGCCAGCGGCGGGAGGGCCTACTACGAGCAGTACTTC.

The chain links TRBV5-4 to TRBJ1-3; D gene uncertain. In germline, CDR1 is SGHNT, CDR2 YYREEE (reference sequence). V was trimmed by 3 bases and J by 2 bases, leaving 9 bases between them. There are 14 residues in the CDR3. CDR3 region: CASSSAGAGNTIYF. The CDR3 nucleotides read TGTGCCAGCAGCTCCGCGGGTGCTGGAAACACCATATATTTT.

This chain connects TRBV11-2 to TRBJ2-3; 8 bases fit TRBD2. The length of the CDR3 is 16 residues. The trim removed 5 bases at V and 0 bases at J, leaving 7 bases unmatched. Germline V CDR1 and CDR2: SGHAT, FQNNGV. The CDR3 reads CASSVYSGDSTDTQYF. For the CDR3, the DNA is TGTGCCAGCAGCGTATATAGCGGGGATAGCACAGATACGCAGTATTTT.

The V call is TRBV30, the J call TRBJ2-7, with D maybe TRBD1 (6 bases). V was cut by 5 bases and J by 3 bases, with 17 bases left in between. The CDR3 length is 14 residues. The V gene's germline CDR1 is GTSNPN and CDR2 SVGIG (reference sequence). CDR3 loop: CAWAQGGSVYEQYF. In nucleotides, the CDR3 is TGTGCCTGGGCCCAAGGGGGTTCGGTCTACGAGCAGTACTTC.

The chain is built from TRBV7-6 and TRBJ2-5; 9 nucleotides align to TRBD2. This CDR3 comprises 15 residues. The V and J ends lost 4 bases and 4 bases, in that order; junction bases with no gene match: 7. CDR1 is SGHVS and CDR2 is FNYEAQ in the germline V gene. The CDR3 nucleotides are TGTGCCAGCAGCTCCGCTCGGACTAGCGCAGAGACCCAGTACTTC. It encodes CASSSARTSAETQYF.

V usage is TRBV30 and J usage is TRBJ2-5, with 8 bases aligning to TRBD1. Germline V CDR1 and CDR2: GTSNPN, SVGIG (reference sequence). V was clipped by 2 bases and J by 4 bases; unmatched bases: 9. The CDR3 has 15 amino acids. The CDR3 region has the DNA TGTGCCTGGAGTACCGGACAGGGCGGGTCAGAGACCCAGTACTTC. Translation: CAWSTGQGGSETQYF.

J is TRBJ2-1 and V is TRBV19, with 8 positions matching TRBD2. This CDR3 spans 13 amino acids. The germline CDR1 and CDR2 sequences are LNHDA and SQIVND (reference sequence). The V and J ends lost 5 bases and 8 bases, in that order; junction bases with no gene match: 5. The DNA of the CDR3 is TGTGCCAGTAGTCCCGGGCGGGGGGATGAGCAGTTCTTC. Translating it yields CASSPGRGDEQFF.

A single count supports this clone. The gene calls are TRBV5-4 and TRBJ2-7, with D perhaps TRBD1 (6 bases). CDR3 length: 15 residues. Germline V gene lookup returns CDR1 SGHNT and CDR2 YYREEE (reference sequence). Trimming shortened V by 0 bases and J by 5 bases, and 15 bases separated the two germline ends. This chain's CDR3 is CASSLANTGPHEQYF. The CDR3 region has the DNA TGTGCCAGCAGCTTGGCCAATACAGGGCCGCACGAGCAGTACTTC.

The chain has TRBV29-1 and TRBJ2-7; tentative D call: TRBD1 (6 bases). Germline V gene data show CDR1 as SQVTM and CDR2 as ANQGSEA. The length of the CDR3 is 14 residues. V lost 6 bases, J lost 2 bases, and 17 bases lay in between. CDR3 in amino acids: CSVTGTMSTYEQYF. The DNA of the CDR3 is TGCAGCGTCACCGGGACAATGTCCACCTACGAGCAGTACTTC.

The V call is TRBV11-2, the J call TRBJ1-2; tentative D call: TRBD1 (5 bases). Per the germline V gene, CDR1 is SGHAT and CDR2 is FQNNGV. CDR3 length: 16 amino acids. The V end lost 5 bases, the J end lost 7 bases, and 23 bases lay between the germline ends. For the CDR3, the DNA is TGTGCCAGCAGCCTAAGCTACGCTGGGGCCCGCTCTGGCTACACCTTC. The encoded protein is CASSLSYAGARSGYTF.